This TCR beta chain originates from a study of PD-1 blockade in classical Hodgkin lymphoma. This clone is a singleton in its sample. The time point was: cycle 4 day 1 (C4D1), after five to seven weeks of nivolumab. Every patient relapsed after autologous stem cell transplantation, and brentuximab vedotin exposure varied. The CDR3 runs 14 residues. Per the germline V gene, CDR1 is SQVTM and CDR2 is ANQGSEA. Trimming removed 7 bases from V and 5 bases from J, with 20 bases in between. Method: immunoSEQ multiplex PCR; TCRdb's copy keeps in-frame clones and lacks some. The table includes fewer than 9,000 clones, roughly 74% detected once.

This clonotype was obtained from a human donor with classical Hodgkin lymphoma. The source was peripheral blood mononuclear cells (PBMCs), collected before the fourth cycle of nivolumab. V and J are TRBV29-1 and TRBJ1-1; D possibly corresponds to TRBD1 (6 bases). CDR3 sequence reads: CSASDRLGGTEAFF. For the CDR3, the DNA is TGCAGCGCATCTGACAGGCTTGGGGGAACTGAAGCTTTCTTT.